This passage covers 3 T cell receptor beta chains from one sample sequenced in a study of technical replicates of blood from a few donors. Some clones are missing from TCRdb's copy, which holds only in-frame ones; the method was immunoSEQ multiplex PCR. Here the sample spans about 16,000 clones, around nine tenths being singletons. The sample comprised PBMCs. The receptors originated from a human donor in good health.

V and J are TRBV7-9 and TRBJ1-4, with 7 bases lining up with TRBD1. J was trimmed by 0 bases and V by 5 bases; bases with no gene match: 9. CDR1 is SEHNR and CDR2 is FQNEAQ in the germline V gene (reference sequence). CDR3 size: 17 residues. CDR3 region: CASSPGTVMATNEKLFF. The CDR3 nucleotides are TGTGCCAGCAGCCCCGGGACAGTGATGGCAACTAATGAAAAACTGTTTTTT.

This clone occurred once. The chain links TRBV5-5 to TRBJ1-4; possibly TRBD1 for D (6 bases). CDR1 and CDR2 (germline): SGHKS, YYEKEE (reference sequence). This CDR3 region has 14 residues. V lost 4 bases to trimming and J lost 4 bases, with 11 bases between them. CDR3 region: CASSVQGINEKLFF. The DNA of the CDR3 is TGTGCCAGCAGCGTCCAGGGGATTAATGAAAAACTGTTTTTT.

V is TRBV18 and J is TRBJ2-7, with D uncertain. This CDR3 region has 12 residues. Trimming took 1 base from V and 3 from J, leaving 4 bases between them. Germline V gene lookup returns CDR1 KGHSH and CDR2 LQKENI. The CDR3 DNA reads TGTGCCAGCTCACCACTCGGCTACGAGCAGTACTTC. Translated, it gives CASSPLGYEQYF. Combining the CDR3 with reference TRBV18 and TRBJ2-7 gives the whole variable domain NAGVMQNPRHLVRRRGQEARLRCSPMKGHSHVYWYRQLPEEGLKFMVYLQKENIIDESGMPKERFSAEFPKEGPSILRIQQVVRGDSAAYFCASSPLGYEQYFGPGTRLTVT.